A selection of T cell receptor beta chains follows, all from one sample in a study of OX40 agonist ivuxolimab in advanced cancers. Measured with immunoSEQ multiplex PCR; TCRdb has only the in-frame clones, and not every one. The sample shows fewer than 85,000 clones, about nine tenths of them seen only once. Sample: CD4+ or CD8+ T cells sorted from blood, taken in a trial of the OX40 agonist ivuxolimab. Source of these receptors: an adult with an advanced solid tumor such as melanoma, head and neck, liver or kidney cancer. Each CDR3 is given with its conserved first and last residue. The order of the fields is V gene, CDR3 length, J gene, clone size, D gene, CDR3 DNA, CDR3 protein. The D gene is left open where the match is weak. Some rows have no size entry. The others give once, few or many, or a class for an expanded clone.

>TRBV27|14|TRBJ2-7|few|TRBD2
TGTGCCAGCAGTTGGGGGGGGTCCTCCTACGAGCAGTACTTC
CASSWGGSSYEQYF
>TRBV6-1|8|TRBJ1-1|few|-
TGTGCCAGCAGTGAAGCTTTCTTT
CASSEAFF
>TRBV27|15|TRBJ2-7|-|TRBD2
TGTGCCAGCAGATCCCCTCGCGGGGGGATCTACGAGCAGTACTTC
CASRSPRGGIYEQYF
>TRBV14|15|TRBJ2-5|-|-
TGTGCCAGCAGCCAATTTCCCGACCTACAAGAGACCCAGTACTTC
CASSQFPDLQETQYF
>TRBV10-3|17|TRBJ2-1|-|TRBD1
TGTGCCATCAGTGAGTCGATACAGGGGGCCCCGTTCTATGAGCAGTTCTTC
CAISESIQGAPFYEQFF
>TRBV7-9|12|TRBJ2-7|-|-
TGTGCCAGCAGCCCGCCCGGAAACGAGCAGTACTTC
CASSPPGNEQYF
>TRBV29-1|18|TRBJ2-2|-|TRBD1
TGCAGCGTTGAAGGCCGTATCCGGGACAGGGGAAGCGCCGGGGAGCTGTTTTTT
CSVEGRIRDRGSAGELFF
>TRBV30|14|TRBJ1-5|-|-
TGTGCCTGGAGTGTACGAGGGGGGGGACAGCCCCAGCATTTT
CAWSVRGGGQPQHF
>TRBV27|15|TRBJ2-7|-|TRBD1
TGTGCCAGCAGTTTAGGACAGGGCTTTATGTACGAGCAGTACTTC
CASSLGQGFMYEQYF
>TRBV5-4|12|TRBJ1-1|-|TRBD1
TGTGCCAGCAGCTTGGGGGGACAGGGAGCTTTCTTT
CASSLGGQGAFF
>TRBV14|15|TRBJ1-4|-|TRBD1
TGTGCCAGCAGCCTATACAGGGGCAGGAATGAAAAACTGTTTTTT
CASSLYRGRNEKLFF
>TRBV7-9|17|TRBJ1-4|-|-
TGTGCCAGCATCCCAGTTTTCACCAGGACATCTAATGAAAAACTGTTTTTT
CASIPVFTRTSNEKLFF
>TRBV5-6|14|TRBJ2-7|-|-
TGTGCCAGCAGCTTGTCAGATATTCACTACGAGCAGTACTTC
CASSLSDIHYEQYF
>TRBV9|16|TRBJ2-1|-|-
TGTGCCAGCAGCGTCCGCTGGGGGCCTTCCTACAATGAGCAGTTCTTC
CASSVRWGPSYNEQFF
>TRBV7-2|16|TRBJ1-2|-|-
TGTGCCAGCAGCTCGCCCCGGGAGACCATGAACTATGGCTACACCTTC
CASSSPRETMNYGYTF
>TRBV5-4|13|TRBJ2-7|-|TRBD1
TGTGCCAGCAGTCACAGGGGCCCCTACGAGCAGTACTTC
CASSHRGPYEQYF
>TRBV9|14|TRBJ2-5|-|-
TGTGCCAGCAGCGTAGATGGGGGGCCCGAGACCCAGTACTTC
CASSVDGGPETQYF
>TRBV5-1|19|TRBJ2-3|-|-
TGCGCCAGCAGCTTGGAGATAGGGACGTTACCCTCTAGCACAGATACGCAGTATTTT
CASSLEIGTLPSSTDTQYF
>TRBV28|14|TRBJ1-1|-|-
TGTGCCAGCAGTTTACGGGCAGTGAACACTGAAGCTTTCTTT
CASSLRAVNTEAFF
>TRBV4-1|15|TRBJ2-7|-|-
TGCGCCAGCACCCTTGAGCCAGCCTCAACCTACGAGCAGTACTTC
CASTLEPASTYEQYF
>TRBV7-9|13|TRBJ2-7|-|-
TGTGCCAGCAGCTTAGCGGGCCCCTACGAGCAGTACTTC
CASSLAGPYEQYF
>TRBV28|14|TRBJ1-2|-|-
TGTGCCAGCAGTAAGATCCGCCTTTCATATGGCTACACCTTC
CASSKIRLSYGYTF
>TRBV19|15|TRBJ2-7|-|-
TGTGCCAGTAGCCTAACGGGACAAAGTATCTACGAGCAGTACTTC
CASSLTGQSIYEQYF
>TRBV27|15|TRBJ2-3|-|TRBD2
TGTGCCAGCTTCCGGACTAGTGGGATGGCAGATACGCAGTATTTT
CASFRTSGMADTQYF
>TRBV7-9|13|TRBJ2-7|-|-
TGTGCCAGCAGCGGACAGGTCGGGGGGGAGCAGTACTTC
CASSGQVGGEQYF
>TRBV30|13|TRBJ2-7|-|-
TGTGCCTGGACCTGGGGGAGCGGTTACGAGCAGTACTTC
CAWTWGSGYEQYF
>TRBV5-1|15|TRBJ1-1|-|-
TGCGCCAGCAGCTTGGCCCAGGACGCCGCGGGTGAAGCTTTCTTT
CASSLAQDAAGEAFF
>TRBV11-2|16|TRBJ2-1|-|-
TGTGCCAGCAGCTTATCCGGGAGATTCCGGAACAATGAGCAGTTCTTC
CASSLSGRFRNNEQFF
>TRBV6-1|12|TRBJ1-2|-|-
TGTGCCAGCAGTGGAGGGGTGGTTGGCTACACCTTC
CASSGGVVGYTF
>TRBV29-1|13|TRBJ2-7|-|-
TGCAGCGTTGGGGAGTTTGATGGCTACGAGCAGTACTTC
CSVGEFDGYEQYF
>TRBV4-1|17|TRBJ2-2|-|TRBD2
TGCGCCAGCAGCTTACGATCGCGGGAGTTTGACACCGGGGAGCTGTTTTTT
CASSLRSREFDTGELFF
>TRBV30|12|TRBJ1-1|-|-
TGTGCCTGTACTCAGGGAAACACTGAAGCTTTCTTT
CACTQGNTEAFF
>TRBV7-9|12|TRBJ2-7|-|-
TGTGCCAGCAGCTCCACTAGGGACGAGCAGTACTTC
CASSSTRDEQYF
>TRBV5-1|16|TRBJ1-1|-|TRBD1
TGCGCCAGCAGCCACTCGTTGACAGGGGTGAACACTGAAGCTTTCTTT
CASSHSLTGVNTEAFF
>TRBV30|11|TRBJ1-2|-|-
TGTGCCTCGACAGACGGCTATGGCTACACCTTC
CASTDGYGYTF
>TRBV27|14|TRBJ2-7|few|-
TGTGCCAGCAGACTTGACAGGTCCCCCTACGAGCAGTACTTC
CASRLDRSPYEQYF
>TRBV27|16|TRBJ2-3|-|-
TGTGCCAGCAAGAACGGCCAGGGCCCCCCCACAGATACGCAGTATTTT
CASKNGQGPPTDTQYF
>TRBV5-1|15|TRBJ1-6|-|TRBD1
TGCGCCAGCAGCTTGGCCCCGACAGGGGAATCACCCCTCCACTTT
CASSLAPTGESPLHF
>TRBV7-8|15|TRBJ1-4|-|-
TGTGCCAGCAGCTTATCTGGGTTTTTTAATGAAAAACTGTTTTTT
CASSLSGFFNEKLFF
>TRBV7-3|14|TRBJ2-5|-|TRBD1
TGTGCCAGCAGCCTAACAGGGGGCGGGGAGACCCAGTACTTC
CASSLTGGGETQYF
>TRBV4-1|14|TRBJ1-5|-|-
TGCGCCAGCAGCCAAGCCGGGGCCGATCAGCCCCAGCATTTT
CASSQAGADQPQHF